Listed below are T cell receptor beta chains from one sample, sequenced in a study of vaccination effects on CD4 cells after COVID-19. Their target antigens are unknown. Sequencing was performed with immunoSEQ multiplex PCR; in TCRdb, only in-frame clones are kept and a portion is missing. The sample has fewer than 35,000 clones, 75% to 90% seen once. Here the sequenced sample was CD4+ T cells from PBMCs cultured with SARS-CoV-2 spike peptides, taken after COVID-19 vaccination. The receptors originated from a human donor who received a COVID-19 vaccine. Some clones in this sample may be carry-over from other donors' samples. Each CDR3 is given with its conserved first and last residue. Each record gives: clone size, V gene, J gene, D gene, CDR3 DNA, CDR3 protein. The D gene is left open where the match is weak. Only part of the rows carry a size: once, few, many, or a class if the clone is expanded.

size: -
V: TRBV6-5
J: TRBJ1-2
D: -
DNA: TGTGCCAGCAGTTACAGCAGGGAAAACTATGGCTACACCTTC
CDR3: CASSYSRENYGYTF

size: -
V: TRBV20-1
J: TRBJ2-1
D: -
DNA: TGCAGTGCCGCCCGGGGAAAGCAGTTCTTC
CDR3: CSAARGKQFF

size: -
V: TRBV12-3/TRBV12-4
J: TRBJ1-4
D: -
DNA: TGTGCCAGCAGTTCCAGCTTTGCTGGAAAACTGTTTTTT
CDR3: CASSSSFAGKLFF

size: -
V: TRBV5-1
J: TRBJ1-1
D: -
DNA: TGCGCCAGCAGCTTGACGGGATTGACGCCTGAAGCTTTCTTT
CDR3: CASSLTGLTPEAFF

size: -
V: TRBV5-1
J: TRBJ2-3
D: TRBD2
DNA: TGCGCCAGCAGCTTGTACTGGGAGGGTAGCGCAGATACGCAGTATTTT
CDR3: CASSLYWEGSADTQYF

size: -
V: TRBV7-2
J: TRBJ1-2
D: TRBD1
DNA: TGTGCCAGCAGCTCTTCGACAGGGTACGGCTACACCTTC
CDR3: CASSSSTGYGYTF

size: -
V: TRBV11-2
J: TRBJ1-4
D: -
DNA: TGTGCCAGCAGCTTAGGCGTTAACGGGGGCAGGGATGGTGAAAAACTGTTTTTT
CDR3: CASSLGVNGGRDGEKLFF

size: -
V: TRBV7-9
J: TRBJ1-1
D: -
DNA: TGTGCCAGCAGCACCGGCACTGAAGCTTTCTTT
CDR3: CASSTGTEAFF

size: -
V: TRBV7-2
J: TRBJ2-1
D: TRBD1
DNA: TGTGCCAGCAGCGGACGGACAGGGCATGAGCAGTTCTTC
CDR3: CASSGRTGHEQFF

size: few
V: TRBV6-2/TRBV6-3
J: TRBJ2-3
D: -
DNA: TGTGCCAGCATTTACGGGGGGCCCACAGATACGCAGTATTTT
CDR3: CASIYGGPTDTQYF

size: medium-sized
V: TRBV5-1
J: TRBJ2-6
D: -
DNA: TGCGCCAGCTCGATCTACTCTGGGGCCAACGTCCTGACTTTC
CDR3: CASSIYSGANVLTF

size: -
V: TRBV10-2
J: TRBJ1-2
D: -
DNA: TGCGCCAGCAGTCGGACAAGGAACTATGGCTACACCTTC
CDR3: CASSRTRNYGYTF

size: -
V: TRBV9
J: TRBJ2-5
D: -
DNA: TGTGCCAGCAGCGTAGGCCCCGCCCAGGTGACCCAGTACTTC
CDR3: CASSVGPAQVTQYF

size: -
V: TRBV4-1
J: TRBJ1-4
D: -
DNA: TGCGCCAGCAGCTCCCAGGGTTTCGCAACTAATGAAAAACTGTTTTTT
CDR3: CASSSQGFATNEKLFF

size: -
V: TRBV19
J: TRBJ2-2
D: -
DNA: TGTGCCAGTAGTATAAGCGGTATCAACACCGGGGAGCTGTTTTTT
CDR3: CASSISGINTGELFF

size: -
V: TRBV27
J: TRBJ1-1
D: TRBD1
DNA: TGTGCCAGCAGTTCGATGTCGACAGGGACGAACACTGAAGCTTTCTTT
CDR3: CASSSMSTGTNTEAFF